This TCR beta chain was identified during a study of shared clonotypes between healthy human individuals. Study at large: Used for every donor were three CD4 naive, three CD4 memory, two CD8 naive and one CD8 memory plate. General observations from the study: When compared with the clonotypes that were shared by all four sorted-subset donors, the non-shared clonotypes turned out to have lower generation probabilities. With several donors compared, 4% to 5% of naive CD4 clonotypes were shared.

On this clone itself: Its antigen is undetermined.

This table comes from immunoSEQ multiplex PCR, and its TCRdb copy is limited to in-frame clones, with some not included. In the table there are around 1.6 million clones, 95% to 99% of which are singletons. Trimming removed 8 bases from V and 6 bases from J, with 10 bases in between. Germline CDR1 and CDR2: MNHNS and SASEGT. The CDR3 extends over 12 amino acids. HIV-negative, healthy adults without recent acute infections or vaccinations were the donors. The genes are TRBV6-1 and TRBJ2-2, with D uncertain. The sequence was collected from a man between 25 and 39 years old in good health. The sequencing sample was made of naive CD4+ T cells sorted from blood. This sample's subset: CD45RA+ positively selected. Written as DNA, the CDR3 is TGTGCCAGCCTCCCTAGTCCCGGGGAGCTGTTTTTT. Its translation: CASLPSPGELFF.